This TCR beta chain was recorded in a study of shared clonotypes between healthy human individuals. Study overall: Plates per donor: three CD4 naive, three CD4 memory, two CD8 naive, one CD8 memory. Study-level findings and limits: Enrolling few donors narrowed the genetic and exposure-history diversity that was represented.

The CDR3 has 16 residues. Trimming cost V 3 bases and J 5 bases, with 20 bases left between them. Germline V gene lookup returns CDR1 SGDLS and CDR2 YYNGEE. Data came from immunoSEQ multiplex PCR; TCRdb stores just in-frame clones and leaves some out. The table records 2.3 million or so clones, approximately 93% of them present only once. Comment on this clone: No antigen is known for it.

The origin of this receptor is a man aged 18 to 35 in good health. Some clones in this sample may be carry-over from other donors' samples. The chain combines TRBV9 with TRBJ2-5, with D perhaps assigned TRBD1 or TRBD2 (5 bases each). Sequencing was carried out using naive CD4+ T cells from PBMCs. The sample's subset: CD45RA+ positively selected. The CDR3 region has the DNA TGTGCCAGCAGCGATGGGAGTTTCGGGGCGTTGGAGACCCAGTACTTC. Amino acid sequence: CASSDGSFGALETQYF.